This TCR beta chain was observed in a study of blood T cell repertoires in COVID-19. Study as a whole: Whether acute or convalescent, the COVID-19 samples came from the United States, Italy and Spain.

Germline assignment: CDR1 SGHAT and CDR2 FQNNGV. CDR3 length: 15 amino acids. With 4 bases removed from V and 0 bases from J, the gap between germline ends came to 13 bases. Cohorts were based on clinical histories the participants reported. Either two negative PCRs, clearance, or symptom resolution qualified Cohort 3 donors as recovered. In the study's own analysis: For nucleated cells, counts were estimated from reference gene primer amplification. Generated by immunoSEQ multiplex PCR, the TCRdb table keeps only in-frame clones and is missing some. The V and J calls and the clone size are those of that table, but D and trimming were determined from the DNA. The sample consists of about 380,000 clones, more than 75% of them appearing once.

The sequence was obtained from a young man who had recovered from COVID-19. Sequencing used PBMCs or T cells enriched from blood (not recorded which). The rearrangement links TRBV11-2 to TRBJ2-7, with D possibly being TRBD2 (5 bases). CDR3 amino acids: CASSSLDGISYEQYF. CDR3 sequence (DNA): TGTGCCAGCAGCTCCCTAGACGGGATCTCCTACGAGCAGTACTTC.